The following is a T cell receptor beta chain sequence with its context. The CDR3 is 13 amino acids. Deletions cut 3 bases from V and 5 bases from J, with 12 bases between. The germline V gene has CDR1 SGHRS and CDR2 YFSETQ. These data are taken from a study of cytomegalovirus exposure and HLA in healthy donors. In the PCR, 60 Vbeta and 13 Jbeta primers were used. Clones were read by immunoSEQ multiplex PCR, and TCRdb kept only the in-frame ones, dropping some. This sample's table reports around 130,000 clones. V and J are TRBV5-1 and TRBJ2-7, with unresolved D. The specimen was PBMCs. The source of this sequence is a woman aged 55 to 70 in good health and CMV-seronegative. This CDR3 is CASSSRRGDEQYF. The CDR3 region has the DNA TGCGCCAGCAGCTCTCGTCGCGGCGACGAGCAGTACTTC.